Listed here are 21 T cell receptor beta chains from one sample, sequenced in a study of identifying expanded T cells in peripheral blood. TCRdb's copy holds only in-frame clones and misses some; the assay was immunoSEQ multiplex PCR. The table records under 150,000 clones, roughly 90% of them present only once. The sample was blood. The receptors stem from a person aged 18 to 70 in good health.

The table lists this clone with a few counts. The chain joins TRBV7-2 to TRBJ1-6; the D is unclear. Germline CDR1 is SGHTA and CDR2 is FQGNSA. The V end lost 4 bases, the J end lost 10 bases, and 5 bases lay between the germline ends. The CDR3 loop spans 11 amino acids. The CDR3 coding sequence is TGTGCCAGCAGCTCACAATCACCCCTCCACTTT. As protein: CASSSQSPLHF.

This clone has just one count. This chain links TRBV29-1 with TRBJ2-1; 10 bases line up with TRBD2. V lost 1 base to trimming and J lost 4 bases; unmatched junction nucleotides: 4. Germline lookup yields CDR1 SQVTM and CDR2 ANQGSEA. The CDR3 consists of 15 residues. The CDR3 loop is CSVEGRAGGYNEQFF. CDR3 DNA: TGCAGCGTTGAAGGTCGAGCGGGGGGGTACAATGAGCAGTTCTTC.

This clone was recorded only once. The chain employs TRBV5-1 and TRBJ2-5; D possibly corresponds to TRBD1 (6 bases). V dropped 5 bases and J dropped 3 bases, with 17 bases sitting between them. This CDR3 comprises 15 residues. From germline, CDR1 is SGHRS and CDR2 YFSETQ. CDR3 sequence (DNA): TGCGCCAGCAGGCGTATAGGGGGTGCGGAAGAGACCCAGTACTTC. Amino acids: CASRRIGGAEETQYF.

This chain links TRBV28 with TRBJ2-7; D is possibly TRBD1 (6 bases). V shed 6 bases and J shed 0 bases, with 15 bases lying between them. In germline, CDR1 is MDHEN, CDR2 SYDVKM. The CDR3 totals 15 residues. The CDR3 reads CASSRPTGNSYEQYF. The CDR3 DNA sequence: TGTGCCAGCAGCCGCCCCACAGGGAACTCCTACGAGCAGTACTTC.

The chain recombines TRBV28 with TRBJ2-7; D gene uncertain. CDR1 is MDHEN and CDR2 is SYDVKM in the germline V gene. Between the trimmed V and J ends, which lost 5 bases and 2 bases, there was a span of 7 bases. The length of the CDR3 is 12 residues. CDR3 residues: CASSTGTYEQYF. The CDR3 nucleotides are TGTGCCAGCAGTACCGGTACCTACGAGCAGTACTTC.

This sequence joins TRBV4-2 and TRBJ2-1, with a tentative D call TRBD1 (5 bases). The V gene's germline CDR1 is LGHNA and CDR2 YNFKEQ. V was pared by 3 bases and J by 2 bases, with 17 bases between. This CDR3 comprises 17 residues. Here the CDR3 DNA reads TGTGCCAGCAGCCAGGTAGAAACCAGGGCAGCCTACAATGAGCAGTTCTTC. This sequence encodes CASSQVETRAAYNEQFF.

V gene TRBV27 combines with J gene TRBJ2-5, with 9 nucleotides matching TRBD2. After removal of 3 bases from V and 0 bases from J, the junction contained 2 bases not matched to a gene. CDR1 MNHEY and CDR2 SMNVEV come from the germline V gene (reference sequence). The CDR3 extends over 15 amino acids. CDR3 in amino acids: CASSFASGNQETQYF. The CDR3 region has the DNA TGTGCCAGCAGTTTCGCTAGCGGGAACCAAGAGACCCAGTACTTC.

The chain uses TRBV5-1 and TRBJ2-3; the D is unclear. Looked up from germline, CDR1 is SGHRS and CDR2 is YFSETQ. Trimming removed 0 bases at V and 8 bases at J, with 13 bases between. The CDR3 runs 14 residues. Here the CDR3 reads CASSLVVGEATQYF. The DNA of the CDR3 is TGCGCCAGCAGCTTGGTAGTTGGGGAAGCTACGCAGTATTTT.

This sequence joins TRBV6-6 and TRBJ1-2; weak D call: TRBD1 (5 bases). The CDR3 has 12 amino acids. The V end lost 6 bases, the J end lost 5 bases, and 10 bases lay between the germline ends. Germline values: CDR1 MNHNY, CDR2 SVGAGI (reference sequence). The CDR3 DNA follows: TGTGCCAGCAGGAATAAGGGGTATGGCTACACCTTC. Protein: CASRNKGYGYTF.

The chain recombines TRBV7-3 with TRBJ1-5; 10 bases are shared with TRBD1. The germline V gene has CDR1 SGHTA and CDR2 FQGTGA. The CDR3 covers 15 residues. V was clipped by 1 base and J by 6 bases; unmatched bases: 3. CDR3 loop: CASSLSRDRGQPQHF. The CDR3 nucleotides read TGTGCCAGCAGCTTAAGTCGGGACAGGGGTCAGCCCCAGCATTTT.

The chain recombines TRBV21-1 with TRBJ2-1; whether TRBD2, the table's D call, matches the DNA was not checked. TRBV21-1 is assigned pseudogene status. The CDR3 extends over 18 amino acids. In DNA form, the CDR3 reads TGTGCCAGCAGCAGCGGACTAGCGGGAGGTAGCTCCTACAATGAGCAGTTCTTC. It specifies CASSSGLAGGSSYNEQFF.

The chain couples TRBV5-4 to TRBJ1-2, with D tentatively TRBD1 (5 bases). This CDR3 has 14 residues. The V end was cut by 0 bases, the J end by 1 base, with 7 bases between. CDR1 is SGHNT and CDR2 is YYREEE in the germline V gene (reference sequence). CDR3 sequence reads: CASSLDRYNYGYTF. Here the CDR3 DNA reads TGTGCCAGCAGCTTGGACAGGTATAACTATGGCTACACCTTC.

DNA of the CDR3: TGTGCCAGCAGTTTTTCGGCAGGAGGCTCTGGAAACACCATATATTTT. Translated: CASSFSAGGSGNTIYF. This chain uses TRBV27 with TRBJ1-3; no reliable D call. Germline CDR1 MNHEY, CDR2 SMNVEV (reference sequence). Trimming left V 3 bases short and J 0 bases short, with 12 bases between. The CDR3 sequence is 16 residues long.

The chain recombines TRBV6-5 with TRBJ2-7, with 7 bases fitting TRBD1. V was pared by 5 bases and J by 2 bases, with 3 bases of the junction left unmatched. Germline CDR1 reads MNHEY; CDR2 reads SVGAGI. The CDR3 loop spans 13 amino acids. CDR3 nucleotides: TGTGCCAGCAGTCGGGACAGTACCTACGAGCAGTACTTC. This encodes CASSRDSTYEQYF.

The CDR3 loop reads CASSEWDRETYNEQFF. The CDR3 DNA sequence: TGTGCCAGCAGTGAATGGGACAGGGAAACCTACAATGAGCAGTTCTTC. V is TRBV2 and J is TRBJ2-1; TRBD1 agrees at 9 bases. This CDR3 is 16 amino acids long. Germline CDR1 reads SNHLY; CDR2 reads FYNNEI. V shed 2 bases and J 2 bases; nucleotides not matched to a gene: 4.

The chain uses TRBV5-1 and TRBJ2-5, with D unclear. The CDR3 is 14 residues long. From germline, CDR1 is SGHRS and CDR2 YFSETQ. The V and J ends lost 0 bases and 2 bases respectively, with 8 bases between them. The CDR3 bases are TGCGCCAGCAGCTTGGCTACCTCTCAAGAGACCCAGTACTTC. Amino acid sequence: CASSLATSQETQYF.

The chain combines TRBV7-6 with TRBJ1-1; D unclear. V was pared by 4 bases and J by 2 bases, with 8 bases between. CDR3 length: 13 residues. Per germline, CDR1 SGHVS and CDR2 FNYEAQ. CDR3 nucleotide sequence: TGTGCCAGCAGCTCCTTTAAAAACACTGAAGCTTTCTTT. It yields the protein CASSSFKNTEAFF.

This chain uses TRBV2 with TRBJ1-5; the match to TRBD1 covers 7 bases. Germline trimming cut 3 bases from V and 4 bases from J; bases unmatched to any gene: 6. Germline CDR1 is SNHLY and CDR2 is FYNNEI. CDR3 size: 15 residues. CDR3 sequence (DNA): TGTGCCAGCAGTGACAGAGGGGGCGTAAATCAGCCCCAGCATTTT. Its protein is CASSDRGGVNQPQHF.

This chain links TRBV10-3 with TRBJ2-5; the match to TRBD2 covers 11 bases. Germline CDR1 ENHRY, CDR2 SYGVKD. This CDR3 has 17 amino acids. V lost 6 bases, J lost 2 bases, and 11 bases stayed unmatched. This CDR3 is CAISGAGTSGIQETQYF. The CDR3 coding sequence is TGTGCCATCAGCGGAGCCGGGACTAGCGGAATTCAAGAGACCCAGTACTTC.

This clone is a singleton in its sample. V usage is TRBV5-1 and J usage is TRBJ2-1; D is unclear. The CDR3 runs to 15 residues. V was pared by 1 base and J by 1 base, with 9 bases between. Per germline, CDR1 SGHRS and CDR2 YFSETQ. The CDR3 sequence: CASSLFTASYNEQFF. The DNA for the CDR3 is TGCGCCAGCAGCTTGTTTACAGCATCCTACAATGAGCAGTTCTTC.

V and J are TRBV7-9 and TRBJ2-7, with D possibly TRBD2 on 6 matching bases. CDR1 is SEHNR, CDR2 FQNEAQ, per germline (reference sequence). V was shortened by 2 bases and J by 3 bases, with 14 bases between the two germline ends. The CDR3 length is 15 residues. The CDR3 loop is CASSLQGGANYEQYF. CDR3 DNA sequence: TGTGCCAGCAGCTTACAAGGCGGGGCCAACTACGAGCAGTACTTC.